Described below is a single T cell receptor beta chain sequence and its context. What it recognizes is unknown. The data originate from a study of cytomegalovirus exposure and HLA in healthy donors. For the study at large: One earlier analysis, a look at roughly 170 million T cells, found fewer than 140 million unique TCR beta sequences. Overall study findings and caveats: Differences between HLA loci emerged in a later analysis of TCR association rates, with DRB1 most and HLA-C fewest. According to the study, roughly 180 TCR beta chains were cytomegalovirus-associated. Compared with the roughly 700-donor mean, an Asian-associated ancestry cluster reportedly had fewer N-insertions, according to a later analysis.

From germline, CDR1 is SNHLY and CDR2 FYNNEI. The CDR3 extends over 15 amino acids. The V end was cut by 4 bases, the J end by 4 bases, with 17 bases between. The PCR made use of 60 Vbeta and 13 Jbeta primers. Method: immunoSEQ multiplex PCR; TCRdb's copy keeps in-frame clones and lacks some. Of over 75,000 clones detected, 65% to 90% appear once; the ten largest clones hold about 3.4%. The chain has TRBV2 and TRBJ2-7; tentative D call: TRBD1 (5 bases). This TCR was recovered from a man aged 30-40 years in good health and CMV-seropositive. Sequenced input: PBMCs. This chain's CDR3 is CASSVGRLGAYEQYF. CDR3 nucleotides: TGTGCCAGCAGTGTTGGACGGCTTGGGGCGTACGAGCAGTACTTC.